This T cell receptor (beta chain) is from a study of cytomegalovirus exposure and HLA in healthy donors. Concerning this clone: Antigen unknown.

Trimming left V 3 bases short and J 2 bases short, with 11 bases between. The V gene's germline CDR1 is SQVTM and CDR2 ANQGSEA. The CDR3 runs 14 residues. 13 Jbeta primers and 60 Vbeta primers were used for the PCR. The protocol was immunoSEQ multiplex PCR, while the TCRdb copy is restricted to in-frame clones and leaves out a portion. Of just over 150,000 clones listed, around 72% are singletons. Study-wide findings and caveats: Follow-up analysis found HLA locus-dependent TCR association rates, highest for DRB1 and lowest for HLA-C.

Sequencing input: PBMCs. The clonotype originates from a man aged 35 to 55 in good health and CMV-seropositive. This rearrangement joins TRBV29-1 to TRBJ1-5; D not resolved. The CDR3 DNA reads TGCAGCGTTGAGAGCGGGGAAGGCAATCAGCCCCAGCATTTT. This codes for CSVESGEGNQPQHF.